The source of this TCR beta chain is a study of shared clonotypes between healthy human individuals. Study as a whole: With ages of 18 to 49, the donors were a couple of women and a few men.

V trimming: 4 bases; J trimming: 4 bases; junction bases outside the gene matches: 9. Germline CDR1 is LGHNA and CDR2 is YSLEER. The CDR3 extends over 17 amino acids. Sequenced by immunoSEQ multiplex PCR; TCRdb stores in-frame clones only, minus some. The sample has about 2.1 million clones, about 92% seen once. CD8 cells regarded as naive lacked CD45RO, were positively chosen for CCR7, and omitted terminally differentiated effector memory CD45RA+ cells. The donors, healthy adults who were HIV-negative, had experienced no recent acute infections or vaccinations. The sequencing input was naive CD8+ T cells from PBMCs. J is TRBJ2-1 and V is TRBV4-3; 11 bases fit TRBD1. The TCR comes from a man aged 18 to 30 in good health. Some clones in this sample may be carry-over from other donors' samples. CDR3 bases: TGCGCCAGCAGCCTGATAATGGGGACAGGGGGTTACAATGAGCAGTTCTTC. Translating it yields CASSLIMGTGGYNEQFF.